Below are 2 T cell receptor beta chains sequenced from a single sample in a study of cytomegalovirus exposure and HLA in healthy donors. Primers for the PCR totalled 60 Vbeta and 13 Jbeta. Here immunoSEQ multiplex PCR was the method, and the copy in TCRdb shows in-frame clones only, minus some. Altogether about 120,000 clones are present, 63% being singletons, with the ten largest covering 9% to 10%. The material sequenced was PBMCs. The source of these receptors is a man in his forties in good health and CMV-seropositive.

The CDR3 spells CASSRTGYEQYF. DNA of the CDR3: TGTGCCAGCAGTCGGACAGGGTACGAGCAGTACTTC. The J gene is TRBJ2-7, the V gene TRBV28; the match to TRBD1 covers 8 bases. The CDR3 sequence is 12 residues long. V was pared by 5 bases and J by 4 bases, with 1 base of the junction left unmatched. Germline loops: CDR1 MDHEN, CDR2 SYDVKM.

The chain carries TRBV7-9 and TRBJ1-3; the D gene is possibly TRBD1 (5 bases). Trimming removed 5 bases at V and 4 bases at J, with 15 bases between. Germline values: CDR1 SEHNR, CDR2 FQNEAQ (reference sequence). The CDR3 extends over 15 amino acids. CDR3 nucleotide sequence: TGTGCCAGCAGCCCGCGGGGGACCCGAGGAAACACCATATATTTT. Amino acids: CASSPRGTRGNTIYF.